The clone carrying this T cell receptor beta chain was observed a few times. This entry comes from a study of blood T cell repertoires in COVID-19. The J segment lost 3 bases and the V segment lost 0 bases, leaving 4 bases of the junction unmatched. The CDR3 covers 15 residues. The V gene's germline CDR1 is SGHDN and CDR2 FVKESK. TCRdb's table, derived via immunoSEQ multiplex PCR, lists solely in-frame clones and lacks some. Here the sample spans some 190,000 clones, roughly 85% being singletons. This TCR came from a woman between 55 and 75 years old with acute or convalescent COVID-19. Sequenced material: peripheral blood. V and J are TRBV14 and TRBJ2-5; 7 nucleotides match TRBD2. The DNA for the CDR3 is TGTGCCAGCAGCCAAGAGGGCAGCGGGGAAGAGACCCAGTACTTC. Residues: CASSQEGSGEETQYF.